Following are 3 T cell receptor beta chains from one sample sequenced in a study of shared clonotypes between healthy human individuals. Generated by immunoSEQ multiplex PCR, the TCRdb table keeps only in-frame clones and is missing some. Of approximately 1.5 million clones in the sample, 97% to 99% were seen once. The source material was naive CD4+ T cells sorted from blood. The subset is: CD45RA+ positively selected. The receptors here all came from a man between 25 and 39 years old in good health.

The rearrangement joins TRBV7-2 to TRBJ2-3; possibly TRBD2 for D (5 bases). V lost 0 bases and J 8 bases, leaving 9 bases between the germline ends. The CDR3 is 13 amino acids. Germline-derived CDR1 and CDR2 are SGHTA and FQGNSA. In DNA form, the CDR3 reads TGTGCCAGCAGCTTAGCGCTCGGAGGTACGCAGTATTTT. Translating it yields CASSLALGGTQYF.

The gene calls are TRBV29-1 and TRBJ1-1; D perhaps matches TRBD1 (5 bases). Trimming removed 3 bases from V and 4 bases from J, with 15 bases in between. Looked up from germline, CDR1 is SQVTM and CDR2 is ANQGSEA. There are 14 residues in the CDR3. The CDR3 DNA reads TGCAGCGTTGATTTGAGGGGATCGGGCACTGAAGCTTTCTTT. Its protein product is CSVDLRGSGTEAFF.

This chain uses TRBV10-2 with TRBJ2-7, with D possibly being TRBD1 (6 bases). Germline V gene lookup returns CDR1 WSHSY and CDR2 SAAADI. Trimming took 8 bases from V and 3 from J, leaving 17 bases between them. The CDR3 runs to 14 residues. CDR3: CASAGEPNDYEQYF. In DNA, the CDR3 is TGCGCCAGCGCAGGGGAACCGAACGACTACGAGCAGTACTTC.